This T cell receptor (beta chain) derives from a study of cytomegalovirus exposure and HLA in healthy donors. Details on this clone: The antigen is unknown.

The CDR3 has 17 amino acids. Trimming removed 2 bases from V and 4 bases from J, with 21 bases in between. Germline V gene lookup returns CDR1 SNHLY and CDR2 FYNNEI. The donors were healthy bone marrow donors. The PCR was carried out with 60 Vbeta primers and 13 Jbeta primers. Under the authors' procedure: A later analysis counted around 74 million unique TCR beta chains, some 11 million shared. Data came from immunoSEQ multiplex PCR; TCRdb stores just in-frame clones and leaves some out. The V and J calls and clone size come from that table; D and trimming were worked out from the DNA. The table records about 38,000 clones, about 66% of them present only once. General study results and limits: Three CMV-associated chains were confirmed in vitro to be specific for CMV antigens. Productive status was seen about 87% or about 30% of the time for most TCR beta V segments in an earlier analysis.

The gene calls are TRBV2 and TRBJ2-7, with D possibly being TRBD2 (6 bases). The specimen sequenced was PBMCs. This clonotype was sampled from a man aged 50 to 59 in good health and CMV-seropositive. CDR3 sequence: CASSESTRAKTQYEQYF. The DNA of the CDR3 is TGTGCCAGCAGTGAATCGACTAGAGCGAAGACCCAGTACGAGCAGTACTTC.